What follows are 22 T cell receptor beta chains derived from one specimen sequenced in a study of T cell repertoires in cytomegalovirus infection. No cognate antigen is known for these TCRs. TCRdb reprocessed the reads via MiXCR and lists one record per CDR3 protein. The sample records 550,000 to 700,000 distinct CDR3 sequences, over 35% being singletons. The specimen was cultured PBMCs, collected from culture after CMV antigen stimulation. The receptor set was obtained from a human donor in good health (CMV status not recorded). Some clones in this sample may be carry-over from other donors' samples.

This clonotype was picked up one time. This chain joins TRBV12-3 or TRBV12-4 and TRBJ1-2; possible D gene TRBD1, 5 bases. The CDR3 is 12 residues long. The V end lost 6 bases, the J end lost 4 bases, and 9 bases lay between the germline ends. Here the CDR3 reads CASSPTVYGYTF. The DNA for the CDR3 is TGTGCCAGCAGCCCGACAGTCTATGGCTACACCTTC.

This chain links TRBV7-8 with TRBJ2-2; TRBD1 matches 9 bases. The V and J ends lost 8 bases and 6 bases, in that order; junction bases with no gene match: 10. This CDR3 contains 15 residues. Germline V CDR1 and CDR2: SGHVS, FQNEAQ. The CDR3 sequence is CASGRDREDSGELFF. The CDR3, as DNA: TGTGCCAGCGGGCGGGACAGGGAGGATTCCGGGGAGCTGTTTTTT.

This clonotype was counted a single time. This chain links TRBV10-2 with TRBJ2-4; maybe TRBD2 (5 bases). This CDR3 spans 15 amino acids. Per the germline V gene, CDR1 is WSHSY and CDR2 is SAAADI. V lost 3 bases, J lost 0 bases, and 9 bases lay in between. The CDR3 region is CASSDPSLAKNIQYF. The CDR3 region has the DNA TGCGCCAGCAGTGATCCTAGCCTAGCCAAAAACATTCAGTACTTC.

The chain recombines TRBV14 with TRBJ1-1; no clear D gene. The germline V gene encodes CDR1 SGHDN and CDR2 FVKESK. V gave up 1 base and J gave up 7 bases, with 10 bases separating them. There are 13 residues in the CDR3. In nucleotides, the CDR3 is TGTGCCAGCAGCCAAGTCCGAGATGGTGAAGCTTTCTTT. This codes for CASSQVRDGEAFF.

The CDR3 loop reads CASSLTGQAEAFF. The CDR3 bases are TGTGCCAGCAGCTTAACCGGACAGGCTGAAGCTTTCTTT. The V call is TRBV7-9, the J call TRBJ1-1; TRBD1 matches at 7 bases. The germline V gene encodes CDR1 SEHNR and CDR2 FQNEAQ (reference sequence). V dropped 2 bases and J dropped 6; count of bases not matched to a gene: 3. This CDR3 comprises 13 residues.

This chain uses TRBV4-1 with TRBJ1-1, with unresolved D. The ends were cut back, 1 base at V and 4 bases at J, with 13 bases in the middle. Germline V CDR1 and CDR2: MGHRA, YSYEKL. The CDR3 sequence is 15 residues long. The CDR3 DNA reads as TGCGCCAGCAGCCAAGGACCGGACGCGCCCACTGAAGCTTTCTTT. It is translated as CASSQGPDAPTEAFF.

CDR3 sequence reads: CASSLDASSYEQYF. CDR3 in DNA: TGTGCCAGCAGCTTAGATGCCAGCTCCTACGAGCAGTACTTC. The V and J genes are TRBV7-6 and TRBJ2-7; no firm D call. V was pared by 1 base and J by 0 bases, with 7 bases between. CDR1 and CDR2 (germline): SGHVS, FNYEAQ. The CDR3 extends over 14 amino acids.

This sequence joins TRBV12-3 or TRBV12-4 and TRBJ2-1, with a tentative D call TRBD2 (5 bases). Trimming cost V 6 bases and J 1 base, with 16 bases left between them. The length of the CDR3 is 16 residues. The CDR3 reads CASSARSGLSYNEQFF. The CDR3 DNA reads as TGTGCCAGCAGCGCCCGATCGGGGTTGTCCTACAATGAGCAGTTCTTC.

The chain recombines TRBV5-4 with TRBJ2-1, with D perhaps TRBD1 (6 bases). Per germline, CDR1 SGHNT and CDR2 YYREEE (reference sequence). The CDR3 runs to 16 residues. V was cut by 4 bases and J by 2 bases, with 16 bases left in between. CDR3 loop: CASSMLGGEAYNEQFF. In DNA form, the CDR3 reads TGTGCCAGCAGCATGCTAGGGGGAGAAGCCTACAATGAGCAGTTCTTC.

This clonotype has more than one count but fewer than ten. CDR3 coding DNA: TGTGCCAGCAGTACCCAGGGAATGATAGCGGATTCACCCCTCCACTTT. It is translated as CASSTQGMIADSPLHF. This sequence joins TRBV12-3 or TRBV12-4 and TRBJ1-6; D may be TRBD1 (5 bases). V was clipped by 5 bases and J by 8 bases, with 19 bases between them. The CDR3 length is 16 residues.

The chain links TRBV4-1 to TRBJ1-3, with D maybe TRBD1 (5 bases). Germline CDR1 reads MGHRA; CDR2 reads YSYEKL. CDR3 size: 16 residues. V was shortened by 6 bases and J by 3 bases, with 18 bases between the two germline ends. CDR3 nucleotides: TGCGCCAGCAGTCTGAGACCGGGGACTGATGGAAACACCATATATTTT. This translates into CASSLRPGTDGNTIYF.

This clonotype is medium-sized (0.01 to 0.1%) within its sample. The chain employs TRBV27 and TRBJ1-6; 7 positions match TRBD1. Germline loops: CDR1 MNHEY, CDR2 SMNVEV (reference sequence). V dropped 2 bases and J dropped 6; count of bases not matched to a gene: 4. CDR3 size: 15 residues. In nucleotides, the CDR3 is TGTGCCAGCAGTTTAGGTCCAGGGGGTAATTCACCCCTCCACTTT. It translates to CASSLGPGGNSPLHF.

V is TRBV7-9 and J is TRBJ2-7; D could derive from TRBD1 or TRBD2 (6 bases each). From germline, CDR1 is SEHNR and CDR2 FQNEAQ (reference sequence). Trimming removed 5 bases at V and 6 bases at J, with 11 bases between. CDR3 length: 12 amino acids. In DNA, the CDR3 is TGTGCCAGCAGCCCCGGGGGCTCCGAGCAGTACTTC. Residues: CASSPGGSEQYF.

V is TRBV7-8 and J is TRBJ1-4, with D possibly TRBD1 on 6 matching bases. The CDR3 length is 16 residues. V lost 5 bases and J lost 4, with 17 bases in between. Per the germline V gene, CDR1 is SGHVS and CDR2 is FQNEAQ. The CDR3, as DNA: TGTGCCAGCAGCCACCCCCGGGGGGCGGATAATGAAAAACTGTTTTTT. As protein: CASSHPRGADNEKLFF.

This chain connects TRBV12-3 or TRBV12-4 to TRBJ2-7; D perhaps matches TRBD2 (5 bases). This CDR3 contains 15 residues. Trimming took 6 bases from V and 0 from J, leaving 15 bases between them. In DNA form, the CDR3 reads TGTGCCAGCAGCCCCTCGACCGAGGGCTCCTACGAGCAGTACTTC. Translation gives CASSPSTEGSYEQYF.

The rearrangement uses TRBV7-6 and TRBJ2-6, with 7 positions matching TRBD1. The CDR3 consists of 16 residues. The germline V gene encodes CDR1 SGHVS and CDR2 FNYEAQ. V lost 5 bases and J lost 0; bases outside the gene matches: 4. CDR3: CASSIRDSSGANVLTF. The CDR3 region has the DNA TGTGCCAGCAGCATACGGGACAGCTCTGGGGCCAACGTCCTGACTTTC.

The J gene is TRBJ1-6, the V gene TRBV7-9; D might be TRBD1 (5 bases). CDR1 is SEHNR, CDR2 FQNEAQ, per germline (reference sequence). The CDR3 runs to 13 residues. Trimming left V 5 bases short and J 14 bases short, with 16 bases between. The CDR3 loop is CASSDSGTSTLHF. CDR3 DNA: TGTGCCAGCAGCGACTCCGGGACCTCAACCCTCCACTTT.

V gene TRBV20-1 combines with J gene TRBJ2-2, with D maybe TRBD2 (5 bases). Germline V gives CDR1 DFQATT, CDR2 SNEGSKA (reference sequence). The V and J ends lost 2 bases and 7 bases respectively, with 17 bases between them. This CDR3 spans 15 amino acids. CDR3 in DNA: TGCAGTGCTAGATCCCTCGACCGGGGAATCGGGGAGCTGTTTTTT. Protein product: CSARSLDRGIGELFF.

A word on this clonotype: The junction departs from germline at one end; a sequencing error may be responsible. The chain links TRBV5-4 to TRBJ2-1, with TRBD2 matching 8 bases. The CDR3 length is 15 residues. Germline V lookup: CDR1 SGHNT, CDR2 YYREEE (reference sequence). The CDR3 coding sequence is TGTGCCTGCAGCTTAAACCTCAGCGGGAGCAGTGAGCAGTTCTTC. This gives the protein CACSLNLSGSSEQFF.

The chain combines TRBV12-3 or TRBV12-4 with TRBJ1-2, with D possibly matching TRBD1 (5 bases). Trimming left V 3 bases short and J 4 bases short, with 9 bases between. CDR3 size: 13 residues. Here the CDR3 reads CASSLRGPYGYTF. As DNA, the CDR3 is TGTGCCAGCAGTTTGAGGGGCCCCTATGGCTACACCTTC.

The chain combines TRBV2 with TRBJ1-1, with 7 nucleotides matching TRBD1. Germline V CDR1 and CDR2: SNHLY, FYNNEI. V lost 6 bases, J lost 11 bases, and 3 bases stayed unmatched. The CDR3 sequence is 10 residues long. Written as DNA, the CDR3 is TGTGCCAGCAGGACAGGGTCGGCTTTCTTT. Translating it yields CASRTGSAFF.

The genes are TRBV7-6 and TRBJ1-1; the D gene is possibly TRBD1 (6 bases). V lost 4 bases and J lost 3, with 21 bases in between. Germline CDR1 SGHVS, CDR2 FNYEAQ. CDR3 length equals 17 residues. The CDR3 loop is CASSSGQFGITDTEAFF. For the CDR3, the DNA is TGTGCCAGCAGCTCTGGACAGTTTGGAATTACGGACACTGAAGCTTTCTTT.